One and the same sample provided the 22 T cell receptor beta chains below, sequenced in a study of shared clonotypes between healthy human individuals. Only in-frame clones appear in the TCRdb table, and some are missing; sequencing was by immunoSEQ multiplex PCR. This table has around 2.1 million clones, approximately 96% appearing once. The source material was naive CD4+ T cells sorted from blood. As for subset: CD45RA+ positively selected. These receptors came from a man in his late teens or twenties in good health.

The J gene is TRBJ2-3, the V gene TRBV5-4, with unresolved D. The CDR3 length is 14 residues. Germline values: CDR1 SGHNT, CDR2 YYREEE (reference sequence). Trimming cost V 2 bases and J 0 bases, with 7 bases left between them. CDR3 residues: CASSLSPSTDTQYF. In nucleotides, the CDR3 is TGTGCCAGCAGCTTAAGTCCTAGCACAGATACGCAGTATTTT. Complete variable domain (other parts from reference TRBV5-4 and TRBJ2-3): ETGVTQSPTHLIKTRGQQVTLRCSSQSGHNTVSWYQQALGQGPQFIFQYYREEENGRGNFPPRFSGLQFPNYSSELNVNALELDDSALYLCASSLSPSTDTQYFGPGTRLTVL.

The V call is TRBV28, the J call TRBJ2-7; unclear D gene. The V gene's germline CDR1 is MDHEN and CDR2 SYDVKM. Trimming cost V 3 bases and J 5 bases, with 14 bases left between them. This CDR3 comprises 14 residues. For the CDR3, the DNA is TGTGCCAGCAGTTTTCTTCCTAGGTCCAACGAGCAGTACTTC. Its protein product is CASSFLPRSNEQYF.

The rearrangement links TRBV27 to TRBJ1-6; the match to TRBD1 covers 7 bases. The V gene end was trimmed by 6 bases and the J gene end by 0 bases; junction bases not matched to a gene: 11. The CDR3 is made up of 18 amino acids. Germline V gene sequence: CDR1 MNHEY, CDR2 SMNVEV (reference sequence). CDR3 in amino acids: CASSPQGGPSSYNSPLHF. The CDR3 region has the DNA TGTGCCAGCAGCCCCCAAGGGGGCCCAAGCTCCTATAATTCACCCCTCCACTTT.

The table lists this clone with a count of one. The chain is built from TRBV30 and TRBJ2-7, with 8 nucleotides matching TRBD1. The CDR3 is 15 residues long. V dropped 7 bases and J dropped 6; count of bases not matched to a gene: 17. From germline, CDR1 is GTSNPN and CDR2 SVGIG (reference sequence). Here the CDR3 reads CAFNRGSFPSLEQYF. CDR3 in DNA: TGTGCCTTTAACAGGGGGTCCTTCCCTTCCCTCGAGCAGTACTTC.

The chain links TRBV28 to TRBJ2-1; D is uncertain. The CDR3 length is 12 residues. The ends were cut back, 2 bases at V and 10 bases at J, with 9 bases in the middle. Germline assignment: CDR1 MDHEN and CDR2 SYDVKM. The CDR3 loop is CASSLTLGEQFF. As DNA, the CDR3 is TGTGCCAGCAGTTTAACATTGGGAGAGCAGTTCTTC.

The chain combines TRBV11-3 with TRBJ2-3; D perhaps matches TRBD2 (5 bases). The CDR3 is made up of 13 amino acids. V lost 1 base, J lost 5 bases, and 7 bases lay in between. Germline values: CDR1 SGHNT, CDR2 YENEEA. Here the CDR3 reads CASSLVAIDTQYF. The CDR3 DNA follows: TGTGCCAGCAGCTTAGTAGCGATAGATACGCAGTATTTT.

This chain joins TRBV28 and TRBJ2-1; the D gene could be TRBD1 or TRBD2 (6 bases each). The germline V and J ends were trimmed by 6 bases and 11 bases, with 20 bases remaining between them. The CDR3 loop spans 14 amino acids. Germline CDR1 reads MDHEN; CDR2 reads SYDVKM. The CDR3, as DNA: TGTGCCAGCAGGGAGGTGCTGGGGGGACATAAGCAGTTCTTC. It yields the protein CASREVLGGHKQFF.

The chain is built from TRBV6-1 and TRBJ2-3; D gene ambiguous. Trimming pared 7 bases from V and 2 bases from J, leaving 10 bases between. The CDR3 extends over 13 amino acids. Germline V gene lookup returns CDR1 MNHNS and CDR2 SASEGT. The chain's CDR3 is CASTWLITDTQYF. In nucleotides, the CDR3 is TGTGCCAGCACGTGGCTCATCACAGATACGCAGTATTTT.

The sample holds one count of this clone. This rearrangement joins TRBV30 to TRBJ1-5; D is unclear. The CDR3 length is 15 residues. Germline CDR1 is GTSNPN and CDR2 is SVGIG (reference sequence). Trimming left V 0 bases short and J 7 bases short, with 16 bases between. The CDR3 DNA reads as TGTGCCTGGAGTGTTTCAAGGGTCGGTCAACAGCCCCAGCATTTT. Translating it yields CAWSVSRVGQQPQHF.

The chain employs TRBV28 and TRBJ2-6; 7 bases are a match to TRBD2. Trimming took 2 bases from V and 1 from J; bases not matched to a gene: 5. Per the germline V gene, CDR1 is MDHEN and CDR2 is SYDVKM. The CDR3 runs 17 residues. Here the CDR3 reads CASSLAGGFSGANVLTF. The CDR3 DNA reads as TGTGCCAGCAGTTTAGCCGGGGGGTTTTCTGGGGCCAACGTCCTGACTTTC.

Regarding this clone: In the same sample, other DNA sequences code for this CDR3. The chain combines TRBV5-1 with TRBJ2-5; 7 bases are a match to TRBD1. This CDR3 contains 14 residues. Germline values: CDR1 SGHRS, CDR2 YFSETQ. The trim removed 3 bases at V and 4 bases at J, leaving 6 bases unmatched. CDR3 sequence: CASSSRQGLETQYF. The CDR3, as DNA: TGCGCCAGCAGCTCCCGACAGGGCCTAGAGACCCAGTACTTC.

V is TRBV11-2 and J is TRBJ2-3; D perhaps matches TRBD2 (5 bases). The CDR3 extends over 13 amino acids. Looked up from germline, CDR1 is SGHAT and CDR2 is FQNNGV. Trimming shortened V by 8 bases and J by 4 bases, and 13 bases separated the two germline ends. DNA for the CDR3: TGTGCCAGCGGTTGGACTGAGTCAGATACGCAGTATTTT. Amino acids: CASGWTESDTQYF.

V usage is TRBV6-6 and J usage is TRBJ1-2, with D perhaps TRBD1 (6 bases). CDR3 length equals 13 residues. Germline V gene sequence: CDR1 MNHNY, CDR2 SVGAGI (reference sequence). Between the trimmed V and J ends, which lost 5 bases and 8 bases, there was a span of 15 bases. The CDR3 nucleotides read TGTGCCAGCAGTATACAGCAGGGGAAGGGCTACACCTTC. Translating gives CASSIQQGKGYTF.

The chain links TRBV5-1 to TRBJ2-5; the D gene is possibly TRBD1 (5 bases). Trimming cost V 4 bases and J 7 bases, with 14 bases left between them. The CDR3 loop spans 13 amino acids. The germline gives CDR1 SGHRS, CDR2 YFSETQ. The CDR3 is CASSVDTSGTQYF. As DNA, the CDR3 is TGCGCCAGCAGCGTGGACACTTCGGGGACCCAGTACTTC.

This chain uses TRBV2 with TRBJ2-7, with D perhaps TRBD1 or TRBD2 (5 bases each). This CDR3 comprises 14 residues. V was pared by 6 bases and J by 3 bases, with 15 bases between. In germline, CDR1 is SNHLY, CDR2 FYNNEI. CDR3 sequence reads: CASSRELGDYEQYF. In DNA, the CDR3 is TGTGCCAGCAGCAGGGAACTGGGAGACTACGAGCAGTACTTC.

The CDR3 DNA sequence: TGTGCCGGTGGGGCAGGGGCCGAAGGTGAAGCTTTCTTT. This encodes CAGGAGAEGEAFF. The chain recombines TRBV9 with TRBJ1-1; a possible D gene is TRBD1 (6 bases). This CDR3 has 13 amino acids. Trimming took 10 bases from V and 7 from J, leaving 20 bases between them. CDR1 SGDLS and CDR2 YYNGEE come from the germline V gene.

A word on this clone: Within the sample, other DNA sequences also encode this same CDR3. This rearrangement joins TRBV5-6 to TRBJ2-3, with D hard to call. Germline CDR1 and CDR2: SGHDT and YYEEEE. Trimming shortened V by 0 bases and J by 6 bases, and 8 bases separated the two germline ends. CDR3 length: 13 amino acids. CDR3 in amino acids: CASSLGPSDTQYF. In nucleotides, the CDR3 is TGTGCCAGCAGCTTGGGACCGTCGGATACGCAGTATTTT.

The CDR3 sequence is CASSPLDKGQHF. CDR3 DNA: TGTGCCAGCAGTCCCCTGGACAAGGGCCAGCATTTT. The chain couples TRBV6-5 to TRBJ1-5; tentatively, D is TRBD1 (5 bases). The germline CDR1 and CDR2 sequences are MNHEY and SVGAGI. V was clipped by 5 bases and J by 12 bases, with 14 bases between them. The CDR3 runs 12 residues.

CDR3 sequence: CASSWMGEETQYF. The CDR3 DNA is TGTGCCAGCAGCTGGATGGGGGAAGAGACCCAGTACTTC. The chain recombines TRBV6-1 with TRBJ2-5; TRBD1 or TRBD2 may be the D gene (5 bases each). V gave up 6 bases and J gave up 3 bases, with 11 bases separating them. Germline CDR1 MNHNS, CDR2 SASEGT. This CDR3 comprises 13 residues.

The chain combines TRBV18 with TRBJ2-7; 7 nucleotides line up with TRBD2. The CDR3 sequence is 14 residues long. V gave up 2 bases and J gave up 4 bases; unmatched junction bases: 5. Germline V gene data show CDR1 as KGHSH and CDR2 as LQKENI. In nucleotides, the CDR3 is TGTGCCAGCTCACCATATGAGGGAGGGTACGAGCAGTACTTC. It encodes CASSPYEGGYEQYF.

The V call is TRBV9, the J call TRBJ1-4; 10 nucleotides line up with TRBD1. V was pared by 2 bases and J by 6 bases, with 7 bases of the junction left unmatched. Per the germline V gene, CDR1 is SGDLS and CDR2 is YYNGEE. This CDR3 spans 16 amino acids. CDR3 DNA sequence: TGTGCCAGCAGCGTGGGACAGGGGTCGGGGTATGAAAAACTGTTTTTT. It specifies CASSVGQGSGYEKLFF.

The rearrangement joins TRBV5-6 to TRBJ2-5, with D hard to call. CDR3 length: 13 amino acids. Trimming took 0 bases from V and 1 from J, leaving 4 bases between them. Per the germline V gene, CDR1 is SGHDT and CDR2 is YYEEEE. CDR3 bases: TGTGCCAGCAGCTTGGGTTTCCAAGAGACCCAGTACTTC. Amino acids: CASSLGFQETQYF.